The 25 T cell receptor beta chains below were found in one sample sequenced in a study of Ad26.COV2.S vaccination and SARS-CoV-2 variants. The protocol was immunoSEQ multiplex PCR, while the TCRdb copy is restricted to in-frame clones and leaves out a portion. Altogether 97,000 or so clones are present, roughly 80% being singletons, with the ten largest covering approximately 15%. The sample was peripheral blood, taken after recovery from COVID-19. The receptors were gathered from a human donor who had recovered from COVID-19.

This clone was counted between two and nine times. The chain carries TRBV19 and TRBJ1-1, with D uncertain. The CDR3 loop spans 12 amino acids. Germline loops: CDR1 LNHDA, CDR2 SQIVND (reference sequence). V lost 7 bases and J 2 bases, leaving 8 bases between the germline ends. Written as DNA, the CDR3 is TGTGCCAGTAATTTCAGAAACACTGAAGCTTTCTTT. Translation gives CASNFRNTEAFF.

The V gene is TRBV7-9, the J gene TRBJ2-1; D may be TRBD1 or TRBD2 (5 bases each). The V gene lost 8 bases and the J gene lost 2 bases, with 16 bases spanning the gap. Per germline, CDR1 SEHNR and CDR2 FQNEAQ (reference sequence). CDR3 size: 15 residues. CDR3 in DNA: TGTGCCAGCGCCTACCGGGACGCCACCTACAATGAGCAGTTCTTC. This gives the protein CASAYRDATYNEQFF.

The V call is TRBV5-6, the J call TRBJ2-1; either TRBD1 or TRBD2 may supply D (5 bases each). V was shortened by 1 base and J by 3 bases, with 20 bases between the two germline ends. The CDR3 is 18 residues long. Germline V lookup: CDR1 SGHDT, CDR2 YYEEEE. The CDR3 bases are TGTGCCAGCAGCTTGATCACGGGGCCCCCCCGGGTCTACAATGAGCAGTTCTTC. Protein sequence: CASSLITGPPRVYNEQFF.

The genes are TRBV27 and TRBJ1-2; D is unresolved. The germline CDR1 and CDR2 sequences are MNHEY and SMNVEV (reference sequence). The CDR3 has 13 residues. V shed 2 bases and J shed 13 bases, with 17 bases lying between them. CDR3 sequence reads: CASSLERQAEVTF. The CDR3 DNA reads as TGTGCCAGCAGTTTAGAAAGGCAGGCCGAAGTCACCTTC.

The V gene is TRBV20-1, the J gene TRBJ2-5; 7 positions match TRBD2. The CDR3 extends over 11 amino acids. Trimming cost V 7 bases and J 5 bases; bases outside gene matches: 4. In germline, CDR1 is DFQATT, CDR2 SNEGSKA (reference sequence). The CDR3 reads CSGEGGETQYF. The CDR3 DNA reads as TGCAGTGGAGAGGGAGGGGAGACCCAGTACTTC.

The rearrangement joins TRBV7-9 to TRBJ1-4, with D possibly matching TRBD1 (5 bases). V was pared by 5 bases and J by 4 bases, with 11 bases between. The CDR3 is made up of 14 amino acids. Germline CDR1 reads SEHNR; CDR2 reads FQNEAQ (reference sequence). CDR3 bases: TGTGCCAGCAGCCCCGACAGCGATAATGAAAAACTGTTTTTT. This sequence encodes CASSPDSDNEKLFF. The full variable domain, its missing parts supplied by reference TRBV7-9 and TRBJ1-4, is DTGVSQNPRHKITKRGQNVTFRCDPISEHNRLYWYRQTLGQGPEFLTYFQNEAQLEKSRLLSDRFSAERPKGSFSTLEIQRTEQGDSAMYLCASSPDSDNEKLFFGSGTQLSVL.

The table lists this clone with a few counts. This chain links TRBV6-5 with TRBJ2-7; 8 nucleotides match TRBD2. The CDR3 spans 16 residues. Per the germline V gene, CDR1 is MNHEY and CDR2 is SVGAGI. The V gene end was trimmed by 3 bases and the J gene end by 0 bases; junction bases not matched to a gene: 7. Here the CDR3 reads CASSYTSGWSSYEQYF. The CDR3, as DNA: TGTGCCAGCAGTTATACTAGCGGCTGGAGCTCCTACGAGCAGTACTTC.

The rearrangement joins TRBV6-5 to TRBJ1-1; D possibly corresponds to TRBD1 (6 bases). The CDR3 spans 15 residues. The V and J ends lost 0 bases and 2 bases respectively, with 10 bases between them. Germline CDR1 MNHEY, CDR2 SVGAGI. CDR3 loop: CASSYSYRVNTEAFF. The CDR3 bases are TGTGCCAGCAGTTACTCCTACAGGGTTAACACTGAAGCTTTCTTT.

This chain uses TRBV9 with TRBJ2-7, with D tentatively TRBD1 (6 bases). The CDR3 sequence is 15 residues long. V shed 4 bases and J shed 2 bases, with 16 bases lying between them. The germline gives CDR1 SGDLS, CDR2 YYNGEE. The CDR3 DNA is TGTGCCAGCAGCCCCCCAGGGGTTGGGGCCTACGAGCAGTACTTC. Residues: CASSPPGVGAYEQYF.

V is TRBV5-5 and J is TRBJ1-4, with 8 bases identical to TRBD1. Germline V gene sequence: CDR1 SGHKS, CDR2 YYEKEE (reference sequence). The CDR3 has 15 residues. V shed 5 bases, J shed 7 bases, and the junction held 10 bases outside the gene matches. DNA for the CDR3: TGTGCCAGCAGTAACCTTGGACAGGGTAGTGAAAAACTGTTTTTT. Amino acid sequence: CASSNLGQGSEKLFF.

The chain combines TRBV6-4 with TRBJ1-1; D not certain. The CDR3 is made up of 14 amino acids. Trimming pared 0 bases from V and 2 bases from J, leaving 7 bases between. The germline V gene has CDR1 MRHNA and CDR2 SNTAGT. The CDR3 region is CASSDSPFNTEAFF. CDR3 sequence (DNA): TGTGCCAGCAGTGACTCACCATTCAACACTGAAGCTTTCTTT.

The chain couples TRBV7-3 to TRBJ2-3, with unresolved D. The ends were cut back, 5 bases at V and 2 bases at J, with 8 bases in the middle. This CDR3 has 13 amino acids. The V gene's germline CDR1 is SGHTA and CDR2 FQGTGA. The CDR3: CASSPVYTDTQYF. The CDR3 DNA is TGTGCCAGCAGCCCCGTATACACAGATACGCAGTATTTT. Filled out from reference TRBV7-3 and TRBJ2-3, the complete variable domain reads GAGVSQTPSNKVTEKGKYVELRCDPISGHTALYWYRQSLGQGPEFLIYFQGTGAADDSGLPNDRFFAVRPEGSVSTLKIQRTERGDSAVYLCASSPVYTDTQYFGPGTRLTVL.

This chain uses TRBV5-1 with TRBJ1-3; D call uncertain. The germline V gene has CDR1 SGHRS and CDR2 YFSETQ. V was clipped by 0 bases and J by 2 bases, with 6 bases between them. The CDR3 length is 14 residues. CDR3 nucleotide sequence: TGCGCCAGCAGCTTGGGGAGCCCTGGAAACACCATATATTTT. Protein product: CASSLGSPGNTIYF.

The chain uses TRBV30 and TRBJ1-2; possibly TRBD1 for D (5 bases). The CDR3 spans 13 residues. Per the germline V gene, CDR1 is GTSNPN and CDR2 is SVGIG (reference sequence). Trimming shortened V by 2 bases and J by 6 bases, and 13 bases separated the two germline ends. Here the CDR3 DNA reads TGTGCCTGGAGTCCTGGGGGTAGCCATGGCTACACCTTC. It yields the protein CAWSPGGSHGYTF.

The chain carries TRBV4-3 and TRBJ1-1; D gene unclear. This CDR3 has 13 amino acids. V lost 0 bases to trimming and J lost 7 bases, with 9 bases between them. Looked up from germline, CDR1 is LGHNA and CDR2 is YSLEER. CDR3 in DNA: TGCGCCAGCAGCCAAGATTGGGGAGATGAAGCTTTCTTT. It codes for CASSQDWGDEAFF.

CDR3 in amino acids: CASSVGTEGIQYF. As DNA, the CDR3 is TGTGCCAGCAGCGTAGGAACGGAGGGCATTCAGTACTTC. V is TRBV9 and J is TRBJ2-4; the D gene is possibly TRBD2 (6 bases). Germline V gene lookup returns CDR1 SGDLS and CDR2 YYNGEE. The CDR3 length is 13 residues. The V and J ends lost 0 bases and 9 bases respectively, with 10 bases between them. Full variable domain (outside the CDR3, taken from reference TRBV9 and TRBJ2-4): DSGVTQTPKHLITATGQRVTLRCSPRSGDLSVYWYQQSLDQGLQFLIQYYNGEERAKGNILERFSAQQFPDLHSELNLSSLELGDSALYFCASSVGTEGIQYFGAGTRLSVL.

The chain joins TRBV30 to TRBJ2-2; D perhaps matches TRBD2 (6 bases). Germline V CDR1 and CDR2: GTSNPN, SVGIG (reference sequence). Deletions cut 1 base from V and 4 bases from J, with 13 bases between. This CDR3 is built from 15 residues. This chain's CDR3 is CAWSDRQGGTGELFF. DNA of the CDR3: TGTGCCTGGAGTGATCGCCAGGGAGGCACCGGGGAGCTGTTTTTT. Full variable domain (remainder filled in from reference TRBV30 and TRBJ2-2): SQTIHQWPATLVQPVGSPLSLECTVEGTSNPNLYWYRQAAGRGLQLLFYSVGIGQISSEVPQNLSASRPQDRQFILSSKKLLLSDSGFYLCAWSDRQGGTGELFFGEGSRLTVL.

The chain links TRBV19 to TRBJ1-2, with D unclear. The CDR3 is made up of 13 amino acids. Between the trimmed V and J ends, which lost 4 bases and 3 bases, there was a span of 9 bases. From germline, CDR1 is LNHDA and CDR2 SQIVND (reference sequence). This CDR3 is CASSRTRDYGYTF. The CDR3 coding sequence is TGTGCCAGTAGTAGGACCCGGGACTATGGCTACACCTTC.

The genes are TRBV7-7 and TRBJ2-2, with D possibly matching TRBD1 (6 bases). The CDR3 is 16 residues long. With 0 bases removed from V and 2 bases from J, the gap between germline ends came to 10 bases. Germline V gives CDR1 SSHAT, CDR2 FNYEAQ (reference sequence). The CDR3 DNA reads TGTGCCAGCAGCTTAGCTAGGACAGCAAACACCGGGGAGCTGTTTTTT. This codes for CASSLARTANTGELFF.

The chain recombines TRBV7-9 with TRBJ1-2; 7 bases agree with TRBD1. CDR3 length: 14 amino acids. Germline CDR1 and CDR2: SEHNR and FQNEAQ (reference sequence). V shed 4 bases, J shed 4 bases, and the junction held 6 bases outside the gene matches. The CDR3 sequence is CASSSQGSSYGYTF. CDR3 nucleotide sequence: TGTGCCAGCAGCTCACAGGGGTCAAGCTATGGCTACACCTTC.

This chain joins TRBV30 and TRBJ2-7; TRBD1 matches 9 bases. The junction had 4 bases not matched to a gene; V was cut back by 4 bases and J by 0 bases. The CDR3 extends over 14 amino acids. The V gene's germline CDR1 is GTSNPN and CDR2 SVGIG (reference sequence). CDR3 in amino acids: CAWTGTGHSYEQYF. CDR3 in DNA: TGTGCCTGGACCGGGACAGGGCACTCCTACGAGCAGTACTTC.

This chain links TRBV5-1 with TRBJ1-6; 7 bases line up with TRBD1. From germline, CDR1 is SGHRS and CDR2 YFSETQ. V trimming: 4 bases; J trimming: 7 bases; junction bases outside the gene matches: 8. The CDR3 is 15 residues long. In nucleotides, the CDR3 is TGCGCCAGCAGCGCCTCCGGGACAGCAAATTCACCCCTCCACTTT. The encoded protein is CASSASGTANSPLHF.

The rearrangement joins TRBV4-1 to TRBJ1-6; tentative D call: TRBD1 (5 bases). Germline V CDR1 and CDR2: MGHRA, YSYEKL. The ends were cut back, 1 base at V and 7 bases at J, with 11 bases in the middle. This CDR3 has 15 amino acids. CDR3 residues: CASSQVTTENSPLHF. Here the CDR3 DNA reads TGCGCCAGCAGCCAAGTCACGACAGAGAATTCACCCCTCCACTTT.

This chain links TRBV30 with TRBJ2-1; D not resolved. CDR1 and CDR2 (germline): GTSNPN, SVGIG (reference sequence). This CDR3 region has 13 residues. Trimming stripped 4 bases from V and 7 bases from J, with 14 bases between. The CDR3 reads CAWTPLSGNEQFF. DNA for the CDR3: TGTGCCTGGACCCCGTTATCGGGTAATGAGCAGTTCTTC.

The chain links TRBV3-1 (or the pseudogene TRBV3-2) to TRBJ2-5, with 8 bases identical to TRBD2. CDR3 size: 18 residues. The germline V gene encodes CDR1 LGHDT and CDR2 YNNKEL (reference sequence). The V and J ends lost 0 bases and 4 bases, in that order; junction bases with no gene match: 13. The CDR3 here is CASSQDRGIAGIGETQYF. DNA for the CDR3: TGTGCCAGCAGCCAAGATCGCGGAATAGCGGGGATAGGAGAGACCCAGTACTTC.